The 12 T cell receptor beta chains below were found in one sample sequenced in a study of T cells after yellow fever vaccination (dated by TCRdb to between 2018 and 2021). The treatment or condition label, read with the paper, signifies: live attenuated yellow fever vaccine strain. Library generation was performed with 5' RACE. Sequencing relied on an Illumina HiSeq 2500. The public reads were quality trimmed at Q25 with fastp and then assembled into clones with MiXCR by TCRdb, keeping productive beta chains. Identical CDR3 proteins give one entry, which carries the most common genes and DNA. Across this sample there are approximately 150,000 distinct CDR3 sequences, with 7.7% seen only once. The ten largest clones add up to 0.73% of the sample. The starting material was CD4+ T cells sorted from PBMCs, obtained 5 days after the yellow fever booster vaccination. These receptors came from a man under 40 who received the YFV17D yellow fever vaccine.

At least ten counts were recorded for this clonotype. The chain combines TRBV7-2 with TRBJ2-7; D uncertain. The CDR3 is 16 amino acids. CDR1 is SGHTA and CDR2 is FQGNSA in the germline V gene. Trimming took 2 bases from V and 2 from J, leaving 16 bases between them. CDR3 nucleotide sequence: TGTGCCAGCAGCTTAAGGGTTGGCGGTTTGACCTACGAGCAGTACTTC. This codes for CASSLRVGGLTYEQYF.

V is TRBV20-1 and J is TRBJ2-1; D tentatively reads TRBD1 or TRBD2 (6 bases each). Germline CDR1 and CDR2: DFQATT and SNEGSKA (reference sequence). V lost 2 bases and J 4 bases, leaving 15 bases between the germline ends. This CDR3 region has 15 residues. In DNA, the CDR3 is TGCAGTGCTAGACTTAGCGGAAGGGGGTACAATGAGCAGTTCTTC. It translates to CSARLSGRGYNEQFF.

This clonotype has at least ten counts. This chain connects TRBV11-2 to TRBJ2-5; no firm D call. The CDR3 has 13 residues. The V gene lost 0 bases and the J gene lost 4 bases, with 6 bases spanning the gap. Germline V CDR1 and CDR2: SGHAT, FQNNGV. In nucleotides, the CDR3 is TGTGCCAGCAGCTTAGACAGGTCAGAGACCCAGTACTTC. It specifies CASSLDRSETQYF.

This clonotype came up many times. Given a much more abundant clone one base away, this may be a read error. The V and J genes are TRBV10-2 and TRBJ2-3; 8 bases line up with TRBD2. Germline CDR1 WSHSY, CDR2 SAAADI. The CDR3 runs to 14 residues. The J segment lost 0 bases and the V segment lost 6 bases, leaving 2 bases of the junction unmatched. In DNA form, the CDR3 reads TGCGCCAGCAGACTAGCGGCTAGCACAGATACGCAGTATTTT. It codes for CASRLAASTDTQYF.

As for this clonotype: This may be a read error, as it is one base from a much larger clone. This chain joins TRBV28 and TRBJ2-7, with 7 bases aligning to TRBD1. Germline V CDR1 and CDR2: MDHEN, SYDVKM. The CDR3 contains 14 residues. The V segment lost 2 bases and the J segment 6 bases; nucleotides outside the gene matches: 7. CDR3 nucleotide sequence: TGTGCCAGCAGTTTAGTGACAGGGTTAAGCGAGCAGTACTTC. Residues: CASSLVTGLSEQYF. The full variable domain, completed using reference TRBV28 and TRBJ2-7, is DVKVTQSSRYLVKRTGEKVFLECVQDMDHENMFWYRQDPGLGLRLIYFSYDVKMKEKGDIPEGYSVSREKKERFSLILESASTNQTSMYLCASSLVTGLSEQYFGPGTRLTVT.

This clonotype was seen repeatedly, ten times or more. The rearrangement links TRBV20-1 to TRBJ2-5; D gene ambiguous. Germline lookup yields CDR1 DFQATT and CDR2 SNEGSKA (reference sequence). The CDR3 is made up of 12 amino acids. Between the trimmed V and J ends, which lost 0 bases and 5 bases, there was a span of 7 bases. In DNA, the CDR3 is TGCAGTGCTAGAGACCGAGAGGAGACCCAGTACTTC. As protein: CSARDREETQYF.

This clonotype came up many times. V is TRBV19 and J is TRBJ2-5; 9 bases are shared with TRBD2. The CDR3 contains 16 residues. The junction had 8 bases not matched to a gene; V was cut back by 5 bases and J by 1 base. Germline lookup yields CDR1 LNHDA and CDR2 SQIVND (reference sequence). The chain's CDR3 is CASSSRVAGAQETQYF. CDR3 nucleotide sequence: TGTGCCAGTAGTTCCCGGGTAGCGGGAGCCCAAGAGACCCAGTACTTC. Full variable domain (missing parts from reference TRBV19 and TRBJ2-5): DGGITQSPKYLFRKEGQNVTLSCEQNLNHDAMYWYRQDPGQGLRLIYYSQIVNDFQKGDIAEGYSVSREKKESFPLTVTSAQKNPTAFYLCASSSRVAGAQETQYFGPGTRLLVL.

This clonotype was seen ten or more times. The chain carries TRBV7-6 and TRBJ2-7, with 8 bases fitting TRBD2. The J segment lost 6 bases and the V segment lost 8 bases, leaving 3 bases of the junction unmatched. The germline V gene has CDR1 SGHVS and CDR2 FNYEAQ. The CDR3 runs 11 residues. CDR3 residues: CASGRGGEQYF. Written as DNA, the CDR3 is TGTGCCAGCGGACGGGGGGGCGAGCAGTACTTC.

There are many counts of this clonotype. CDR3 bases: TGTGCCAGTAGGCCGTCTGGAGAAAGCTCCTACGAGCAGTACTTC. Its translation: CASRPSGESSYEQYF. V is TRBV19 and J is TRBJ2-7, with D unclear. In germline, CDR1 is LNHDA, CDR2 SQIVND (reference sequence). This CDR3 spans 15 amino acids. The V and J ends lost 6 bases and 0 bases respectively, with 15 bases between them.

This clonotype was observed a few times. The V call is TRBV5-1, the J call TRBJ2-3; 12 nucleotides agree with TRBD2. CDR1 is SGHRS, CDR2 YFSETQ, per germline. V lost 4 bases and J lost 5; bases outside the gene matches: 8. The CDR3 is made up of 16 amino acids. The CDR3 is CASSPTSGSGLDTQYF. CDR3 nucleotides: TGCGCCAGCAGCCCGACTAGCGGGAGTGGATTAGATACGCAGTATTTT.

Many counts were recorded for this clonotype. V is TRBV28 and J is TRBJ2-1; perhaps TRBD2 as D (6 bases). Germline lookup yields CDR1 MDHEN and CDR2 SYDVKM. V was pared by 5 bases and J by 5 bases, with 19 bases between. This CDR3 has 16 amino acids. The CDR3 protein is CASSRVAVNVDNEQFF. CDR3 in DNA: TGTGCCAGCAGTCGGGTAGCGGTCAATGTTGACAATGAGCAGTTCTTC.

This clonotype has at least ten counts. This chain links TRBV6-5 with TRBJ2-1, with 8 bases identical to TRBD2. J gave up 15 bases and V 4 bases, and 5 bases lay outside the gene matches. The CDR3 has 11 residues. In germline, CDR1 is MNHEY, CDR2 SVGAGI. The CDR3 loop reads CASSSGLVSFF. CDR3 in DNA: TGTGCCAGCAGTTCGGGACTAGTGTCGTTCTTC.